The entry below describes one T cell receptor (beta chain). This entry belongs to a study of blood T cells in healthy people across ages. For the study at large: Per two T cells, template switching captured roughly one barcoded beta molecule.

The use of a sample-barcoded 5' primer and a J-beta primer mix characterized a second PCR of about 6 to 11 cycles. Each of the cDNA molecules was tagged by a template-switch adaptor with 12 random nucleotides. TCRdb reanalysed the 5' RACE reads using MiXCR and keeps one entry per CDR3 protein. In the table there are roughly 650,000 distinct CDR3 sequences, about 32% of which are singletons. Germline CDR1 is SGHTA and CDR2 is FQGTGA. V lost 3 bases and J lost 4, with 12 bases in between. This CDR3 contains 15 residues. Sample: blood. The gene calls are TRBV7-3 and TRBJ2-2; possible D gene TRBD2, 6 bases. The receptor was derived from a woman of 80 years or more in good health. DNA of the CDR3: TGTGCCAGCAGCTTGAGCGGGTTCAGCACCGGGGAGCTGTTTTTT. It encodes CASSLSGFSTGELFF.